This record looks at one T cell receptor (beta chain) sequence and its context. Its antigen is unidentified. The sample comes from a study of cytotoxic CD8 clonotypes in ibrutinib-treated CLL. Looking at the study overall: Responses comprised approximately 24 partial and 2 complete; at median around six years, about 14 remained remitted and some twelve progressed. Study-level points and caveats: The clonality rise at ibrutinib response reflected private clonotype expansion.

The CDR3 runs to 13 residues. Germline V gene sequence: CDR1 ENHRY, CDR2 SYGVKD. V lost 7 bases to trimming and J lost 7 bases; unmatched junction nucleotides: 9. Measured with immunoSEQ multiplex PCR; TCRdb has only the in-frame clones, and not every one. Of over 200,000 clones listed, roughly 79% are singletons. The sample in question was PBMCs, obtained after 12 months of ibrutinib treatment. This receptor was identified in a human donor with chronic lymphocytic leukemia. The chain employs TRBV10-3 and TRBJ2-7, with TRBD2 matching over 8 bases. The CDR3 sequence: CAITTSDGGEQYF. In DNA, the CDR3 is TGTGCCATCACGACTAGCGACGGGGGAGAGCAGTACTTC.